This T cell receptor (beta chain) was identified during a study of PD-1 blockade in classical Hodgkin lymphoma. Data came from immunoSEQ multiplex PCR; TCRdb stores just in-frame clones and leaves some out. In the table there are over 20,000 clones, 75% to 90% of which are singletons. Overall study findings and caveats: Exclusion removed patients who began nivolumab under 1 year after ASCT.

On this clone itself: Its antigen is currently unknown.

Germline trimming cut 4 bases from V and 7 bases from J; bases unmatched to any gene: 6. Looked up from germline, CDR1 is SQVTM and CDR2 is ANQGSEA. This CDR3 is 14 amino acids long. Time point indicated: cycle 4 day 1 (C4D1), after more than 5 weeks of nivolumab. Following autologous stem cell transplantation, relapse occurred in every patient, and exposure to brentuximab vedotin varied. Each best response was a complete response, a partial response or progressive disease. The clonotype was recovered from a human donor with classical Hodgkin lymphoma. The chain joins TRBV29-1 to TRBJ2-1; TRBD2 aligns across 11 bases. The sequencing used peripheral blood mononuclear cells (PBMCs), collected before the fourth cycle of nivolumab. The CDR3 here is CSVVGGLAANEQFF. CDR3 in DNA: TGCAGCGTTGTCGGGGGACTAGCGGCGAATGAGCAGTTCTTC.